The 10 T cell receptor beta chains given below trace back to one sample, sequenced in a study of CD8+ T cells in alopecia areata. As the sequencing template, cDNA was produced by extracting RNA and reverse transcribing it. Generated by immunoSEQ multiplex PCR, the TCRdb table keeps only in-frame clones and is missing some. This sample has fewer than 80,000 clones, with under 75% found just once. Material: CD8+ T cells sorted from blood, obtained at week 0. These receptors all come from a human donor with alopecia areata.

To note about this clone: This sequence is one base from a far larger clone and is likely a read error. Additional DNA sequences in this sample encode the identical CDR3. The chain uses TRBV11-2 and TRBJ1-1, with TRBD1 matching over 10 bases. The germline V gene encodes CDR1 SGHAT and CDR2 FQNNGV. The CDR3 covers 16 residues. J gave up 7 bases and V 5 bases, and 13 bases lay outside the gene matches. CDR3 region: CASSQEFGDRGYEAFF. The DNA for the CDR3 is TGTGCCAGCAGCCAAGAATTTGGGGACAGGGGTTATGAAGCTTTCTTT.

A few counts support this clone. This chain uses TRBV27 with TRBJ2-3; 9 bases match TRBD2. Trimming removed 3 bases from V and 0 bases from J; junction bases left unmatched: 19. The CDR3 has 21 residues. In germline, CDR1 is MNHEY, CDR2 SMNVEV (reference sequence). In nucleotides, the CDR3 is TGTGCCAGCAGTTTTTTGATGGTTGGGCCTAGCGGGGCCTCTAGCACAGATACGCAGTATTTT. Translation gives CASSFLMVGPSGASSTDTQYF.

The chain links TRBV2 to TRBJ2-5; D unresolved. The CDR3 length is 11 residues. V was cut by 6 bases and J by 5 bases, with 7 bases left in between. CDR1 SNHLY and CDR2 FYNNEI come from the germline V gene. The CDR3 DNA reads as TGTGCCAGCAGGGCCCCGGAGACCCAGTACTTC. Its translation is CASRAPETQYF.

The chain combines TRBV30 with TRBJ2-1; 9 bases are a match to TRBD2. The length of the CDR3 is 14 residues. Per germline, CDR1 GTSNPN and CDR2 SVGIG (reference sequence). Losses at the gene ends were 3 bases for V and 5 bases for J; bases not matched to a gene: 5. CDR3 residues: CAWSPGLAHNEQFF. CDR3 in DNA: TGTGCCTGGAGCCCGGGACTAGCCCACAATGAGCAGTTCTTC. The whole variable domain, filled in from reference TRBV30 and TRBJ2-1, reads SQTIHQWPATLVQPVGSPLSLECTVEGTSNPNLYWYRQAAGRGLQLLFYSVGIGQISSEVPQNLSASRPQDRQFILSSKKLLLSDSGFYLCAWSPGLAHNEQFFGPGTRLTVL.

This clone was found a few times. The CDR3 sequence is CASSQVRIVPGELFF. The DNA of the CDR3 is TGTGCCAGCAGCCAAGTGAGGATAGTACCCGGGGAGCTGTTTTTT. This sequence joins TRBV14 and TRBJ2-2; D gene ambiguous. CDR3 length equals 15 residues. Germline V gene sequence: CDR1 SGHDN, CDR2 FVKESK. V gave up 1 base and J gave up 6 bases, with 12 bases separating them.

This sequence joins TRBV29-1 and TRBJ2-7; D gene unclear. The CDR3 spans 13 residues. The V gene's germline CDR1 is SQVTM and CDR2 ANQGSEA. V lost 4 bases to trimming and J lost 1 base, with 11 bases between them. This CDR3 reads CSVGGPPSYEQYF. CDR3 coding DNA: TGCAGCGTTGGAGGACCTCCGTCCTACGAGCAGTACTTC.

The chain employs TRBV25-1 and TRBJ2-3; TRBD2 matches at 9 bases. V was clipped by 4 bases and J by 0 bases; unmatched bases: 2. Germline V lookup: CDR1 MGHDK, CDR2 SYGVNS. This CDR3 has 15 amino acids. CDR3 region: CASSGLAGSTDTQYF. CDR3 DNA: TGTGCCAGCAGTGGCCTAGCGGGGAGCACAGATACGCAGTATTTT.

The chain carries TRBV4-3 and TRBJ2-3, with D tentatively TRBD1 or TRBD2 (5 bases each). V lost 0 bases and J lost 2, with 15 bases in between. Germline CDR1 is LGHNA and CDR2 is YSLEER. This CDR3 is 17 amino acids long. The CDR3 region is CASSQDPDWDLTDTQYF. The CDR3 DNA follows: TGCGCCAGCAGCCAAGACCCAGACTGGGACCTCACAGATACGCAGTATTTT.

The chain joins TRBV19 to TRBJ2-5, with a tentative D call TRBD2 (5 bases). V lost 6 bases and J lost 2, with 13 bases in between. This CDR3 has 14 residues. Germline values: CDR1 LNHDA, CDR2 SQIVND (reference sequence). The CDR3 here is CASSLDGEQETQYF. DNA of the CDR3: TGTGCCAGTAGCCTGGACGGGGAACAAGAGACCCAGTACTTC.

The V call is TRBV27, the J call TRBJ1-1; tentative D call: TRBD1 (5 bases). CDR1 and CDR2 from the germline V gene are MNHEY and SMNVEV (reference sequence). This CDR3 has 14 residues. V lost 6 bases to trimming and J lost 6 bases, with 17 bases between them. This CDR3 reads CASSLLGGASEAFF. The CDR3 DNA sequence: TGTGCCAGCAGCCTGCTCGGGGGTGCTTCTGAAGCTTTCTTT.